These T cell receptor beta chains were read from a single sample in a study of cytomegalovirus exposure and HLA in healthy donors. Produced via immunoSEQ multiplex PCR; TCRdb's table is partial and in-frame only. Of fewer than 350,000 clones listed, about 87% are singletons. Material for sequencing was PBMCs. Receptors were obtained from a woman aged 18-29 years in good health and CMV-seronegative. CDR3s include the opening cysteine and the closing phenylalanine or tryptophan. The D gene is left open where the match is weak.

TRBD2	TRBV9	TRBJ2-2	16	TGTGCCAGCAGCGTTAGCGGGGGGGCGAACACCGGGGAGCTGTTTTTT	CASSVSGGANTGELFF
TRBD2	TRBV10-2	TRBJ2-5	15	TGCGCCAGCAGGGTGACTAGCGGGCCGGGGGAGACCCAGTACTTC	CASRVTSGPGETQYF
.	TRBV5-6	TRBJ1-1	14	TGTGCCAGCAGCTCCCGGAGGTCGGGAGCTGAAGCTTTCTTT	CASSSRRSGAEAFF
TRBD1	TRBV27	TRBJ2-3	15	TGTGCCAGCAGTACCCACAGGGGGTCGTCGGATACGCAGTATTTT	CASSTHRGSSDTQYF
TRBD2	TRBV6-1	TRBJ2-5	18	TGTGCCAGCAGTGAAGCGCTTCGGGCTAGCGGGGCCCAAGAGACCCAGTACTTC	CASSEALRASGAQETQYF
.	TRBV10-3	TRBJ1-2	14	TGTGCCATCAGTGAGGATACGAGAGCCTATGGCTACACCTTC	CAISEDTRAYGYTF
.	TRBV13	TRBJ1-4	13	TGTGCCAGCCGATCAGAAACTAATGAAAAACTGTTTTTT	CASRSETNEKLFF
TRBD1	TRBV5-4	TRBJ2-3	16	TGTGCCAGCAGACAGGACAGGGGGTGGGGCACAGATACGCAGTATTTT	CASRQDRGWGTDTQYF
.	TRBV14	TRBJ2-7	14	TGTGCCAGCAGCTCCGGGACTTACACCTACGAGCAGTACTTC	CASSSGTYTYEQYF
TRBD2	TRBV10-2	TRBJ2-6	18	TGCGCCAGCAGGCGGGGGTCTACGGTACTCTCTGGGGCCAACGTCCTGACTTTC	CASRRGSTVLSGANVLTF